Listed here are 11 T cell receptor beta chains from one sample, sequenced in a study of CD8+ T cells in alopecia areata. Sequencing relied on a cDNA template that was reverse transcribed from extracted RNA. Clones were read by immunoSEQ multiplex PCR, and TCRdb kept only the in-frame ones, dropping some. The table shows approximately 100,000 clones, with about 40% occurring only once. The specimen was CD4+ T cells sorted from blood. The receptors shown here come from a human donor with alopecia areata.

The J gene is TRBJ2-1, the V gene TRBV30; TRBD2 is a possible D gene (5 bases). The germline gives CDR1 GTSNPN, CDR2 SVGIG (reference sequence). There are 13 residues in the CDR3. V shed 6 bases and J shed 1 base, with 10 bases lying between them. CDR3 protein: CACSRVSYNEQFF. The CDR3 DNA reads as TGTGCCTGTTCGAGGGTATCCTACAATGAGCAGTTCTTC.

This clone was detected only a few times. This chain connects TRBV29-1 to TRBJ2-3; the D gene is possibly TRBD2 (6 bases). V was pared by 2 bases and J by 4 bases, with 7 bases between. CDR1 and CDR2 (germline): SQVTM, ANQGSEA. The CDR3 totals 12 residues. This CDR3 is CSVETSSDTQYF. In DNA, the CDR3 is TGCAGCGTTGAAACTAGCTCAGATACGCAGTATTTT.

This chain connects TRBV30 to TRBJ1-4; the D gene is possibly TRBD1 (6 bases). The CDR3 totals 13 residues. V lost 4 bases, J lost 5 bases, and 11 bases lay in between. Looked up from germline, CDR1 is GTSNPN and CDR2 is SVGIG (reference sequence). CDR3 residues: CAWKGDMNEKLFF. In DNA form, the CDR3 reads TGTGCCTGGAAAGGGGACATGAATGAAAAACTGTTTTTT.

The V call is TRBV30, the J call TRBJ1-5; D not resolved. The CDR3 totals 13 residues. Trimming removed 0 bases at V and 8 bases at J, with 11 bases between. The germline CDR1 and CDR2 sequences are GTSNPN and SVGIG (reference sequence). CDR3 sequence (DNA): TGTGCCTGGAGTGTAGGCCTCGAGGAGCCCCAGCATTTT. This sequence encodes CAWSVGLEEPQHF.

The chain couples TRBV28 to TRBJ1-1; D gene ambiguous. CDR1 and CDR2 (germline): MDHEN, SYDVKM. Trimming stripped 4 bases from V and 11 bases from J, with 14 bases between. The CDR3 loop spans 12 amino acids. CDR3 coding DNA: TGTGCCAGCAGTTCACCGGCTACGGGCGCTTTCTTT. It translates to CASSSPATGAFF.

The V call is TRBV30, the J call TRBJ2-6; D not resolved. The CDR3 contains 14 residues. Germline V gene lookup returns CDR1 GTSNPN and CDR2 SVGIG (reference sequence). V was cut by 3 bases and J by 0 bases, with 6 bases left in between. This CDR3 is CAWSGISGANVLTF. The DNA for the CDR3 is TGTGCCTGGAGCGGCATCTCTGGGGCCAACGTCCTGACTTTC.

This clone was observed a few times. The chain is built from TRBV29-1 and TRBJ2-2, with D possibly TRBD1 on 5 matching bases. The V and J ends lost 5 bases and 8 bases respectively, with 12 bases between them. Germline V CDR1 and CDR2: SQVTM, ANQGSEA. This CDR3 region has 12 residues. The CDR3 loop is CSVRQFSGELFF. The CDR3 DNA follows: TGCAGCGTTAGACAGTTTAGTGGGGAGCTGTTTTTT.

This clone was observed a few times. The chain couples TRBV28 to TRBJ2-5; D gene unclear. Between the trimmed V and J ends, which lost 2 bases and 3 bases, there was a span of 1 base. Germline V gene lookup returns CDR1 MDHEN and CDR2 SYDVKM. This CDR3 spans 11 amino acids. CDR3 nucleotides: TGTGCCAGCAGTTTAGAAGAGACCCAGTACTTC. Protein sequence: CASSLEETQYF.

V and J are TRBV5-1 and TRBJ2-1; 7 bases match TRBD1. This CDR3 is built from 13 residues. Germline V gene lookup returns CDR1 SGHRS and CDR2 YFSETQ. Unmatched junction bases numbered 5, after V lost 5 bases and J lost 6 bases. This CDR3 reads CASSVGQTNEQFF. The DNA of the CDR3 is TGCGCCAGCAGTGTGGGACAGACCAATGAGCAGTTCTTC.

This clone was observed a few times. CDR3 DNA sequence: TGTGCCAGCAGTCCGACCTCTAACACCGGGGAGCTGTTTTTT. Translated: CASSPTSNTGELFF. The V gene is TRBV6-6, the J gene TRBJ2-2; D remains unclear. From germline, CDR1 is MNHNY and CDR2 SVGAGI (reference sequence). Trimming removed 5 bases from V and 2 bases from J, with 9 bases in between. This CDR3 contains 14 residues.

The rearrangement uses TRBV28 and TRBJ2-5; tentative D call: TRBD1 (5 bases). The V gene's germline CDR1 is MDHEN and CDR2 SYDVKM. The CDR3 sequence is 12 residues long. V was cut by 5 bases and J by 7 bases, with 11 bases left in between. This CDR3 reads CASSSPQGTQYF. The CDR3 nucleotides read TGTGCCAGCAGTAGCCCCCAGGGGACCCAGTACTTC. Full variable domain (outside the CDR3, taken from reference TRBV28 and TRBJ2-5): DVKVTQSSRYLVKRTGEKVFLECVQDMDHENMFWYRQDPGLGLRLIYFSYDVKMKEKGDIPEGYSVSREKKERFSLILESASTNQTSMYLCASSSPQGTQYFGPGTRLLVL.